The 6 T cell receptor beta chains below come from one sample, sequenced in a study of control samples from healthy donors and cancer patients. The table came from immunoSEQ multiplex PCR; TCRdb's copy has only in-frame clones and leaves some out. Among around 200,000 clones, 85% to 95% were seen once, and the ten largest hold roughly 1.5%. Sample: blood. Receptors were obtained from a man younger than 35 in good health.

The genes are TRBV7-8 and TRBJ2-7; 7 nucleotides agree with TRBD2. CDR1 SGHVS and CDR2 FQNEAQ come from the germline V gene. V was pared by 0 bases and J by 5 bases, with 4 bases of the junction left unmatched. The CDR3 runs to 14 residues. Written as DNA, the CDR3 is TGTGCCAGCAGCTTAGCGCGGGGGATCCACGAGCAGTACTTC. Residues: CASSLARGIHEQYF.

This clone was counted a single time. The V gene is TRBV6-5, the J gene TRBJ2-7; the D gene is possibly TRBD2 (6 bases). Germline-derived CDR1 and CDR2 are MNHEY and SVGAGI. The ends were cut back, 8 bases at V and 1 base at J, with 15 bases in the middle. The CDR3 covers 14 residues. This CDR3 is CASEVTAGSYEQYF. The CDR3 DNA is TGTGCCAGCGAAGTCACGGCGGGGTCCTACGAGCAGTACTTC.

The chain employs TRBV3-1 (or the pseudogene TRBV3-2) and TRBJ2-7; D unclear. Per the germline V gene, CDR1 is LGHDT and CDR2 is YNNKEL (reference sequence). The CDR3 contains 15 residues. V dropped 1 base and J dropped 3 bases, with 13 bases sitting between them. CDR3 sequence: CASSQGAGVLYEQYF. CDR3 coding DNA: TGTGCCAGCAGCCAAGGGGCAGGAGTTCTCTACGAGCAGTACTTC.

J is TRBJ1-2 and V is TRBV27, with 8 bases identical to TRBD1. CDR1 MNHEY and CDR2 SMNVEV come from the germline V gene (reference sequence). J lost 4 bases, V lost 5 bases, and 9 bases had no gene match. This CDR3 is 15 amino acids long. In DNA form, the CDR3 reads TGTGCCAGCAGTCGCAACTCAGGACAGGGCTATGGCTACACCTTC. This translates into CASSRNSGQGYGYTF.

The chain combines TRBV10-2 with TRBJ1-1, with D tentatively TRBD1 (6 bases). The germline CDR1 and CDR2 sequences are WSHSY and SAAADI. The CDR3 totals 13 residues. Trimming stripped 6 bases from V and 3 bases from J, with 11 bases between. For the CDR3, the DNA is TGCGCCAGCAGCCTGACAGGCGACACTGAAGCTTTCTTT. It specifies CASSLTGDTEAFF.

The rearrangement links TRBV4-1 to TRBJ2-2; D gene uncertain. Germline V gives CDR1 MGHRA, CDR2 YSYEKL. This CDR3 is 16 amino acids long. Trimming removed 0 bases from V and 6 bases from J, with 14 bases in between. CDR3 protein: CASSQEDGLRSGELFF. As DNA, the CDR3 is TGCGCCAGCAGCCAAGAAGATGGTCTGCGCTCCGGGGAGCTGTTTTTT.